This TCR beta chain was sequenced in a study of OX40 agonist ivuxolimab in advanced cancers. Profiling relied on immunoSEQ multiplex PCR, and the TCRdb table lists in-frame clones only, not all of them. Of about 110,000 clones in the sample, approximately 89% were seen once. The CDR3 contains 15 residues. This TCR was recovered from an adult with an advanced solid tumor such as melanoma, head and neck, liver or kidney cancer. The sample here was CD4+ or CD8+ T cells sorted from blood, taken in a trial of the OX40 agonist ivuxolimab. This rearrangement joins TRBV7-5 to TRBJ2-7; the table's TRBD2 call for D was not verified on the DNA. TRBV7-5 is shown as a pseudogene. The CDR3 spells CASSLALNSGSEQYF. As DNA, the CDR3 is TGTGCCAGCAGCTTAGCGCTGAATAGCGGGAGCGAGCAGTACTTC.